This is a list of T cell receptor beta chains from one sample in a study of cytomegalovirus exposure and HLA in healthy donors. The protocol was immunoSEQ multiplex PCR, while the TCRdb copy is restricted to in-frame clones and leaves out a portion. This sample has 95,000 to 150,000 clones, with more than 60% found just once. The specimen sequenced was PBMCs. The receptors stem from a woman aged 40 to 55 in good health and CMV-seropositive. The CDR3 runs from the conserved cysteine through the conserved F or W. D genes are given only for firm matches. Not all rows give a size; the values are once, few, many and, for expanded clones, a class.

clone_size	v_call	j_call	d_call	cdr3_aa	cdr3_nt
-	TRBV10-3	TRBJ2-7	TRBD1	CAISYQDRGEQYF	TGTGCCATCAGCTACCAGGACAGGGGCGAGCAGTACTTC
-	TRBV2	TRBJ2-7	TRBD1	CASNAQGPDYEQYF	TGTGCCAGCAACGCACAGGGGCCAGACTACGAGCAGTACTTC
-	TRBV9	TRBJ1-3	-	CASSSPPGTPSSGNTIYF	TGTGCCAGCAGCTCCCCCCCCGGGACTCCGAGCTCTGGAAACACCATATATTTT
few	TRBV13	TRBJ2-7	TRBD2	CASSLGGTSRYEQYF	TGTGCCAGCAGCTTAGGGGGGACTAGCAGATACGAGCAGTACTTC
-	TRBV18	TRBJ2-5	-	CASSPPAVQETQYF	TGTGCCAGCTCACCACCGGCAGTTCAAGAGACCCAGTACTTC
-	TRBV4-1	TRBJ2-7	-	CASSQEDQEGYEQYF	TGCGCCAGCAGCCAAGAGGACCAGGAGGGGTACGAGCAGTACTTC
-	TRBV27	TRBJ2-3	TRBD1	CASSFHGQGGRTDTQYF	TGTGCCAGCAGTTTCCATGGACAGGGCGGTCGCACAGATACGCAGTATTTT
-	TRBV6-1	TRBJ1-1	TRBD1	CASSEVDRVGTEAFF	TGTGCCAGCAGTGAAGTCGACAGGGTGGGCACTGAAGCTTTCTTT
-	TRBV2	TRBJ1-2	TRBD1	CASSAPGQGAGTF	TGTGCCAGCAGCGCACCGGGACAGGGGGCGGGAACCTTC
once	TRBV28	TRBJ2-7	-	CASSFVTSYEQYF	TGTGCCAGCAGTTTTGTGACTAGCTACGAGCAGTACTTC
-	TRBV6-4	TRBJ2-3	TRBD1	CASSDGQGGDTQYF	TGTGCCAGCAGTGACGGACAGGGTGGAGATACGCAGTATTTT
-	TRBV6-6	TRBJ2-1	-	CASTVENDNEQFF	TGTGCCAGCACGGTCGAAAACGACAATGAGCAGTTCTTC
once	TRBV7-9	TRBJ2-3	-	CASSSGGTDTQYF	TGTGCCAGCAGCTCCGGGGGAACAGATACGCAGTATTTT
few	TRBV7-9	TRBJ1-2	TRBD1	CASRGTGYNYGYTF	TGTGCCAGCAGAGGGACAGGCTACAACTATGGCTACACCTTC
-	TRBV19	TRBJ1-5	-	CASNYGQSSNQPQHF	TGTGCCAGTAACTACGGACAGAGCAGCAATCAGCCCCAGCATTTT
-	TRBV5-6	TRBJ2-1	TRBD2	CASVQRGRGNEQFF	TGTGCCAGCGTGCAGCGGGGGCGAGGGAATGAGCAGTTCTTC
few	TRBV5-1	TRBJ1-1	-	CASRPVENTEAFF	TGCGCCAGCCGTCCCGTAGAGAACACTGAAGCTTTCTTT
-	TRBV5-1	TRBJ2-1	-	CASSLGGGEQFF	TGCGCCAGCAGCTTGGGCGGGGGCGAGCAGTTCTTC
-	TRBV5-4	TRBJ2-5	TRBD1	CASSLQGVEETQYF	TGTGCCAGCAGCTTGCAGGGGGTAGAAGAGACCCAGTACTTC
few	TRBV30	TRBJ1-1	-	CAWSRTSNTEAFF	TGTGCCTGGAGTAGGACATCGAACACTGAAGCTTTCTTT
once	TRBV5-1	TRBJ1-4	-	CLGRGQIPTNEKLFF	TGCTTAGGAAGGGGTCAGATCCCAACTAATGAAAAACTGTTTTTT
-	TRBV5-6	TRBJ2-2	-	CASRGPGELFF	TGTGCCAGCCGCGGCCCCGGGGAGCTGTTTTTT
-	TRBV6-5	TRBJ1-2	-	CASSYVAGDNYGYTF	TGTGCCAGCAGCTATGTGGCAGGGGATAACTATGGCTACACCTTC
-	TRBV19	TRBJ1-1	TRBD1	CASSRDRDVAEAFF	TGTGCCAGTAGTCGGGACAGGGACGTCGCAGAGGCTTTCTTT
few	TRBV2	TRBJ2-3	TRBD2	CASQPGLAITDTQYF	TGTGCCAGCCAACCGGGACTAGCGATCACAGATACGCAGTATTTT
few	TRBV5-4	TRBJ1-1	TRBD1	CASSLGDSEAFF	TGTGCCAGCAGCTTAGGGGACAGCGAAGCTTTCTTT
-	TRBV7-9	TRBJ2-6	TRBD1	CASSLALGTGGSGANVLTF	TGTGCCAGCAGCTTAGCGTTGGGGACAGGGGGTTCAGGGGCCAACGTCCTGACTTTC
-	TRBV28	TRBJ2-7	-	CASSSSGVLNEQYF	TGTGCCAGCAGTTCATCGGGAGTGCTGAACGAGCAGTACTTC
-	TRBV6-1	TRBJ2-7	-	CASRLAGEQYF	TGTGCCAGCAGGCTAGCTGGCGAGCAGTACTTC
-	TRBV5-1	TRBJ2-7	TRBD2	CASSLSGTSTHEQYF	TGCGCCAGCAGCCTATCCGGGACTAGCACCCACGAGCAGTACTTC
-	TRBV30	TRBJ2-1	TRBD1	CAWKRGLSSYNEQFF	TGTGCCTGGAAGAGGGGGCTTAGCTCCTACAATGAGCAGTTCTTC
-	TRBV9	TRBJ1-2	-	CASSVGGVNYGYTF	TGTGCCAGCAGCGTCGGGGGGGTTAACTATGGCTACACCTTC
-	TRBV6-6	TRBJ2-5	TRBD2	CASSYAGVVQETQYF	TGTGCCAGCAGTTATGCGGGAGTGGTCCAAGAGACCCAGTACTTC
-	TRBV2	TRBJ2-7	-	CASSFGGSYEQYF	TGTGCCAGCAGTTTCGGCGGCTCCTACGAGCAGTACTTC
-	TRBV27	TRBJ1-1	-	CASSSHGGRTEAFF	TGTGCCAGCAGTTCCCACGGGGGGCGAACTGAAGCTTTCTTT
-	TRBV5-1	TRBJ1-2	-	CASSLMADYGYTF	TGCGCCAGCAGCTTGATGGCGGACTATGGCTACACCTTC
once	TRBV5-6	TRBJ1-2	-	CASSLGWGEKTYGYTF	TGTGCCAGCAGCTTGGGGTGGGGGGAAAAGACCTATGGCTACACCTTC
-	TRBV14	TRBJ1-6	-	CASSQDLGSGSPLHF	TGTGCCAGCAGCCAAGATCTCGGCAGCGGGTCACCCCTCCACTTT
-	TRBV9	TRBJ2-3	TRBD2	CASSPPGLAGVTDTQYF	TGTGCCAGCAGCCCGCCGGGACTAGCGGGGGTCACAGATACGCAGTATTTT
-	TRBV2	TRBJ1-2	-	CASSEGRERGYTF	TGTGCCAGCAGTGAGGGCAGGGAACGTGGCTACACCTTC
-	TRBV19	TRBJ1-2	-	CASSMGRGSRYGYTF	TGTGCCAGTAGTATGGGCAGGGGCTCGAGGTATGGCTACACCTTC
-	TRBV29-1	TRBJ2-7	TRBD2	CSVVPSGRPSYEQYF	TGCAGCGTTGTACCGAGCGGGAGGCCGTCCTACGAGCAGTACTTC
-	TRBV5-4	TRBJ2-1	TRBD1	CAIGQGTLNEQFF	TGTGCCATAGGACAGGGAACGTTAAATGAGCAGTTCTTC
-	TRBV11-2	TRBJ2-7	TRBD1	CASSPGQGLSYEQYF	TGTGCCAGCAGCCCCGGACAGGGCCTCTCCTACGAGCAGTACTTC
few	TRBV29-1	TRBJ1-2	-	CSVERKTANYGYTF	TGCAGCGTTGAGAGGAAGACAGCTAACTATGGCTACACCTTC
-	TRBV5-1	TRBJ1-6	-	CASSFTGSGASPLHF	TGCGCCAGCAGCTTCACAGGGAGCGGGGCGTCACCCCTCCACTTT
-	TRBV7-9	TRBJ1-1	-	CASSLGQRDTEAFF	TGTGCCAGCAGCTTAGGGCAGAGGGACACTGAAGCTTTCTTT
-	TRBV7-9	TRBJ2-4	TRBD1	CASSPLTGENIQYF	TGTGCCAGCAGCCCCCTGACAGGGGAAAACATTCAGTACTTC
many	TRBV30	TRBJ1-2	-	CAWRAGIYGYTF	TGTGCCTGGAGAGCGGGGATATATGGCTACACCTTC
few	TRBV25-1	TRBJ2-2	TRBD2	CASSESIGLAGGTGELFF	TGTGCCAGCAGTGAAAGCATTGGACTAGCGGGAGGCACCGGGGAGCTGTTTTTT
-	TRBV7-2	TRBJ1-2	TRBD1	CASSLPKGQGVNYGYTF	TGTGCCAGCAGCTTACCCAAGGGACAGGGAGTTAACTATGGCTACACCTTC
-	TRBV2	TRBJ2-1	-	CASSEAPGLPLNEQFF	TGTGCCAGCAGTGAAGCCCCGGGACTCCCTTTGAATGAGCAGTTCTTC
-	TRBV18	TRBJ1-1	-	CASSPKPDTEAFF	TGTGCCAGCTCACCCAAGCCCGACACTGAAGCTTTCTTT
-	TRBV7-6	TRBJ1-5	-	CASTLGAGPKGQPQHF	TGTGCCAGCACCCTAGGGGCAGGGCCGAAAGGTCAGCCCCAGCATTTT
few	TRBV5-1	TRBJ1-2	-	CASSRPGYGYTF	TGCGCCAGCAGCCGCCCGGGGTATGGCTACACCTTC
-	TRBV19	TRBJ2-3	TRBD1	CASSIPQGLTDTQYF	TGTGCCAGTAGTATACCACAGGGGCTGACGGATACGCAGTATTTT
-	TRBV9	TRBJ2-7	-	CASSPSEGPYEQYF	TGTGCCAGCAGCCCATCGGAGGGACCCTACGAGCAGTACTTC
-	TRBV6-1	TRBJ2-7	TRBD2	CASSESASGGADEQYF	TGTGCCAGCAGTGAATCGGCTAGCGGGGGGGCCGACGAGCAGTACTTC
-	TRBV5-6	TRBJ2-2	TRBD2	CASSFLGSGRGGELFF	TGTGCCAGCAGCTTCCTTGGTAGCGGGCGTGGCGGGGAGCTGTTTTTT